The 22 T cell receptor beta chains reported below all come from one sample, sequenced in a study of shared clonotypes between healthy human individuals. This table comes from immunoSEQ multiplex PCR, and its TCRdb copy is limited to in-frame clones, with some not included. The sample includes more than 2 million clones, approximately 96% of them seen just once. The specimen was naive CD4+ T cells sorted from blood. Subset: CD45RA+ positively selected. All receptors derive from a man aged 18 to 29 in good health.

The chain has TRBV11-2 and TRBJ2-3; D remains unclear. V lost 1 base, J lost 5 bases, and 13 bases lay in between. This CDR3 region has 15 residues. Germline CDR1 reads SGHAT; CDR2 reads FQNNGV. CDR3 region: CASSLATSRGDTQYF. The CDR3 DNA reads as TGTGCCAGCAGCTTAGCAACCTCCCGAGGAGATACGCAGTATTTT.

The V gene is TRBV5-4, the J gene TRBJ2-7; 8 nucleotides agree with TRBD1. V gave up 4 bases and J gave up 3 bases; unmatched junction bases: 6. CDR3 length equals 14 residues. Germline V lookup: CDR1 SGHNT, CDR2 YYREEE (reference sequence). The CDR3 bases are TGTGCCAGCAGCCAAGGGGACAGGCTCTACGAGCAGTACTTC. The encoded protein is CASSQGDRLYEQYF.

V and J are TRBV4-3 and TRBJ2-4; 7 nucleotides agree with TRBD2. Germline CDR1 reads LGHNA; CDR2 reads YSLEER. The ends lost 0 bases at V and 7 bases at J; junction bases unmatched: 6. This CDR3 has 15 residues. The CDR3 here is CASSQDHLAVNIQYF. The CDR3 DNA follows: TGCGCCAGCAGCCAAGATCATCTAGCGGTCAACATTCAGTACTTC.

Note on this clone: One junction end does not reproduce the germline sequence, and a read error may be involved. V is TRBV7-7 and J is TRBJ2-1, with 9 bases fitting TRBD2. The germline gives CDR1 SSHAT, CDR2 FNYEAQ (reference sequence). The CDR3 consists of 14 residues. The CDR3 loop reads CASSPGTSPNEQFF. The CDR3 bases are TGTGCTAGCAGCCCCGGGACTAGCCCCAATGAGCAGTTCTTC.

About this clone itself: This same CDR3 is encoded by further DNA sequences in the sample. The chain has TRBV6-1 and TRBJ1-1; D gene ambiguous. Trimming took 2 bases from V and 11 from J, leaving 9 bases between them. The CDR3 extends over 11 amino acids. CDR1 and CDR2 from the germline V gene are MNHNS and SASEGT. The CDR3 nucleotides read TGTGCCAGCAGTGAAAGGAGTGAGGCTTTCTTT. Encoded protein: CASSERSEAFF.

The rearrangement links TRBV2 to TRBJ1-2; a possible D gene is TRBD1 (5 bases). Trimming left V 8 bases short and J 2 bases short, with 9 bases between. The CDR3 is 12 residues long. Per germline, CDR1 SNHLY and CDR2 FYNNEI. CDR3 bases: TGTGCCAGCCAGGGACGGAACTATGGCTACACCTTC. Amino acid sequence: CASQGRNYGYTF.

The V call is TRBV4-3, the J call TRBJ2-3; tentative D call: TRBD2 (6 bases). CDR3 size: 17 residues. The germline gives CDR1 LGHNA, CDR2 YSLEER. V gave up 0 bases and J gave up 4 bases, with 17 bases separating them. CDR3 residues: CASSQDPALWGADTQYF. CDR3 coding DNA: TGCGCCAGCAGCCAAGATCCGGCCCTATGGGGGGCAGATACGCAGTATTTT.

About this clone itself: In the same sample, other DNA sequences code for this CDR3. The chain joins TRBV18 to TRBJ1-5; TRBD1 might be the D (5 bases). There are 15 residues in the CDR3. CDR1 is KGHSH, CDR2 LQKENI, per germline. Trimming cost V 3 bases and J 1 base, with 10 bases left between them. CDR3 bases: TGTGCCAGCTCACCTCAGGGAGGCAGCAATCAGCCCCAGCATTTT. Protein sequence: CASSPQGGSNQPQHF.

The V gene is TRBV14, the J gene TRBJ2-7, with TRBD1 matching over 7 bases. Germline V gene data show CDR1 as SGHDN and CDR2 as FVKESK. Trimming at V came to 3 bases and at J to 10 bases, leaving 9 bases not matched to a gene. The CDR3 consists of 13 residues. CDR3 DNA: TGTGCCAGCAGCCATCCGGGACAGAGAATCCAGTACTTC. Its protein is CASSHPGQRIQYF.

V and J are TRBV27 and TRBJ2-7; TRBD1 matches 10 bases. The CDR3 loop spans 16 amino acids. Germline CDR1 reads MNHEY; CDR2 reads SMNVEV (reference sequence). V gave up 2 bases and J gave up 2 bases; unmatched junction bases: 6. The CDR3 region is CASSLKWDRGAYEQYF. CDR3 DNA sequence: TGTGCCAGCAGTTTAAAATGGGACAGGGGTGCCTACGAGCAGTACTTC.

The chain has TRBV5-1 and TRBJ2-5; D is unclear. Per the germline V gene, CDR1 is SGHRS and CDR2 is YFSETQ. Trimming pared 3 bases from V and 5 bases from J, leaving 11 bases between. This CDR3 contains 13 residues. CDR3 in DNA: TGCGCCAGCAGCTCCACCCCCGGCGAGACCCAGTACTTC. Encoded protein: CASSSTPGETQYF.

Comment on this clone: The same CDR3 is also encoded by other DNA sequences in this sample. The V gene is TRBV5-1, the J gene TRBJ2-3, with TRBD1 matching over 7 bases. V lost 2 bases to trimming and J lost 1 base; unmatched junction nucleotides: 4. Per the germline V gene, CDR1 is SGHRS and CDR2 is YFSETQ. CDR3 size: 15 residues. CDR3 region: CASSLSGTGTDTQYF. As DNA, the CDR3 is TGCGCCAGCAGCTTATCCGGGACAGGCACAGATACGCAGTATTTT.

The rearrangement uses TRBV11-2 and TRBJ2-5; the D call may be TRBD1 or TRBD2 (6 bases each). The CDR3 runs 14 residues. CDR1 and CDR2 (germline): SGHAT, FQNNGV. V shed 3 bases and J shed 2 bases, with 10 bases lying between them. CDR3 protein: CASSFRGAQETQYF. The CDR3 DNA sequence: TGTGCCAGCAGCTTTAGGGGGGCGCAAGAGACCCAGTACTTC.

V and J are TRBV9 and TRBJ2-3; D possibly matches TRBD1 or TRBD2 (5 bases each). CDR1 SGDLS and CDR2 YYNGEE come from the germline V gene. V lost 0 bases to trimming and J lost 0 bases, with 17 bases between them. The CDR3 has 18 amino acids. For the CDR3, the DNA is TGTGCCAGCAGCGTAGGGGCTGGCAGGGAGCCTAGCACAGATACGCAGTATTTT. Its translation: CASSVGAGREPSTDTQYF.

The chain joins TRBV10-3 to TRBJ1-1; tentative D call: TRBD1 (5 bases). Germline loops: CDR1 ENHRY, CDR2 SYGVKD. V lost 8 bases and J 5 bases, leaving 9 bases between the germline ends. There are 11 residues in the CDR3. The CDR3 loop reads CAIGWGTEAFF. Here the CDR3 DNA reads TGTGCCATCGGTTGGGGGACTGAAGCTTTCTTT.

The chain couples TRBV2 to TRBJ2-6; D ambiguous. Looked up from germline, CDR1 is SNHLY and CDR2 is FYNNEI. V was shortened by 6 bases and J by 0 bases, with 12 bases between the two germline ends. The length of the CDR3 is 16 residues. The CDR3 bases are TGTGCCAGCAGAGCCAGTGCGAACTCTGGGGCCAACGTCCTGACTTTC. This translates into CASRASANSGANVLTF.

In the case of this clone: Distinct nucleotide sequences in the sample also encode this CDR3. The rearrangement links TRBV18 to TRBJ2-3, with D possibly TRBD2 on 5 matching bases. The germline CDR1 and CDR2 sequences are KGHSH and LQKENI. V lost 2 bases, J lost 4 bases, and 7 bases lay in between. CDR3 length: 13 amino acids. The CDR3 DNA reads as TGTGCCAGCTCACCATTGAGGGCAGATACGCAGTATTTT. Translation: CASSPLRADTQYF.

Comment on this clone: Other DNA sequences of this sample code for an identical CDR3. The J gene is TRBJ2-2, the V gene TRBV11-2; 10 bases are shared with TRBD2. The CDR3 spans 15 residues. The germline V gene encodes CDR1 SGHAT and CDR2 FQNNGV. J was trimmed by 3 bases and V by 6 bases; bases with no gene match: 4. The CDR3 is CASSRAGGYTGELFF. CDR3 DNA: TGTGCCAGCAGTAGAGCGGGAGGGTACACCGGGGAGCTGTTTTTT.

This chain links TRBV7-9 with TRBJ2-2; D is unresolved. Trimming removed 3 bases from V and 4 bases from J, with 9 bases in between. The CDR3 sequence is 14 residues long. The germline CDR1 and CDR2 sequences are SEHNR and FQNEAQ (reference sequence). CDR3 sequence: CASSFSWPTGELFF. For the CDR3, the DNA is TGTGCCAGCAGCTTTTCGTGGCCCACCGGGGAGCTGTTTTTT.

This sequence joins TRBV4-1 and TRBJ1-6; D perhaps matches TRBD1 (5 bases). The length of the CDR3 is 16 residues. Trimming shortened V by 0 bases and J by 7 bases, and 13 bases separated the two germline ends. Per the germline V gene, CDR1 is MGHRA and CDR2 is YSYEKL. The CDR3 DNA reads TGCGCCAGCAGCCAAGATGGGAGCAGGGTAAATTCACCCCTCCACTTT. This translates into CASSQDGSRVNSPLHF.

V gene TRBV18 combines with J gene TRBJ2-1; the match to TRBD2 covers 10 bases. The CDR3 is made up of 16 amino acids. Germline CDR1 and CDR2: KGHSH and LQKENI. V was clipped by 4 bases and J by 0 bases; unmatched bases: 3. The CDR3 loop reads CASSLASGSSYNEQFF. CDR3 coding DNA: TGTGCCAGCTCACTAGCTAGCGGGAGCTCCTACAATGAGCAGTTCTTC.

The V call is TRBV25-1, the J call TRBJ2-2; 13 bases fit TRBD2. The CDR3 length is 17 residues. Germline V gene data show CDR1 as MGHDK and CDR2 as SYGVNS. Trimming took 3 bases from V and 4 from J; bases not matched to a gene: 5. CDR3 DNA: TGTGCCAGCAGTGAGCCCGGACTAGCGGGGGCCACCGGGGAGCTGTTTTTT. It yields the protein CASSEPGLAGATGELFF.